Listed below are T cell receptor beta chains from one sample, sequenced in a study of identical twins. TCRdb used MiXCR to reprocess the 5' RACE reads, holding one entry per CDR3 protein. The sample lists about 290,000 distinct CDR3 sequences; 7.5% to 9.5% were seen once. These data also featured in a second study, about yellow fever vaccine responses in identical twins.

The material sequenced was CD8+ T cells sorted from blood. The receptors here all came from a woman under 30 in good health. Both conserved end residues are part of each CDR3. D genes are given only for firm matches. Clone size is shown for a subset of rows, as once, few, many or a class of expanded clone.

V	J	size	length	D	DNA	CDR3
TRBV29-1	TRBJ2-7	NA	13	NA	TGCAGCGTTGTATTCCTAACGGGCTACGAGCAGTACTTC	CSVVFLTGYEQYF
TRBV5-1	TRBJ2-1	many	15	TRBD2	TGCGCCAGCATCACTGGGACTAGCGGAGACAATGAGCAGTTCTTC	CASITGTSGDNEQFF
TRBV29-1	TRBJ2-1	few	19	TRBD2	TGCAGCGTTGAATTGTTTCGTGTAGCGGGAGGGCCTACATCATATGAGCAGTTCTTC	CSVELFRVAGGPTSYEQFF
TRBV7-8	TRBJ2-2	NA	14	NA	TGTGCCAGCAGCTTAGGGCTAGTTCTCGGGGAGCTGTTTTTT	CASSLGLVLGELFF
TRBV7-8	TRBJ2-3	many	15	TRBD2	TGTGCCAGCAGCACCCTCCTGGGACTAAAAGATACGCAGTATTTT	CASSTLLGLKDTQYF
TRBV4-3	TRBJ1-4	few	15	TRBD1	TGCGCCAGCAGCCATGGCAGGGGGATAGGAGAAAAACTGTTTTTT	CASSHGRGIGEKLFF
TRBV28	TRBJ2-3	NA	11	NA	TGTGCCAGCAGCCAGGTCGGGTCCGCATATTTT	CASSQVGSAYF
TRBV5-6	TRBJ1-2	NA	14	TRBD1	TGTGCCAGCAGCTTGGAGGGGGCCAGCTATGGCTACACCTTC	CASSLEGASYGYTF
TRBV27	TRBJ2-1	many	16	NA	TGTGCCAGCAGTTTGGATTGGGGGGCGGCCTACAATGAGCAGTTCTTC	CASSLDWGAAYNEQFF
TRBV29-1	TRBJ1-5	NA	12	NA	TGCAGCGGCGGCAGGGTGGAACAGCCCCAGCATTTT	CSGGRVEQPQHF
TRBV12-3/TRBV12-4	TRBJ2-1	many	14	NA	TGTGCCAGCAGTTTATCGGTGGGGAGCAATGAGCAGTTCTTC	CASSLSVGSNEQFF
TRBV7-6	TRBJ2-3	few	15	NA	TGTGCCAGCAGCTTAATCGATTGGGGCACAGATACGCAGTATTTT	CASSLIDWGTDTQYF
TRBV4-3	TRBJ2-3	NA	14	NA	TGCGCCAGCAGCCAAGAAATCCTTACAGATACGCAGTATTTT	CASSQEILTDTQYF
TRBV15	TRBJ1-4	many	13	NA	TGTGCCACCAGCAACCAGGGTACTGAAAAACTGTTTTTT	CATSNQGTEKLFF
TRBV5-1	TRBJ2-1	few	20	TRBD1	TGCGCCAGCAGCTTAGTAATGCCCCGTTATGGGACAGGGAAGTACAATGAGCAGTTCTTC	CASSLVMPRYGTGKYNEQFF
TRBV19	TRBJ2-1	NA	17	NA	TGTGCCAGTAGTATACAGATTAGACCGAACCTATACAATGAGCAGTTCTTC	CASSIQIRPNLYNEQFF
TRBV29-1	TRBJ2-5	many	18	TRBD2	TGCAGCGTTGAAGATCTCTTAAGAGAGCGGGGGGGATCAGAGACCCAGTACTTC	CSVEDLLRERGGSETQYF
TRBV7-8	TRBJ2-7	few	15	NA	TGTGCCAGCACCGCCTACCCGGGCACCACCTACGAGCAGTACTTC	CASTAYPGTTYEQYF
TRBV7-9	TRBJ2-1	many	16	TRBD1	TGTGCCAGCAGCCCAAGGACAGGGGGCGAGTTCTTTGAGCAGTTCTTC	CASSPRTGGEFFEQFF
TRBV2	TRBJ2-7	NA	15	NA	TGTGCCAGCACCTCAAGGGAGGCTTTCACCTACGAGCAGTACTTC	CASTSREAFTYEQYF
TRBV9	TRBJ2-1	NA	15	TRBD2	TGTGCCAGCAGCGTTGTGGGACTAGCTAACAATGAGCAGTTCTTC	CASSVVGLANNEQFF
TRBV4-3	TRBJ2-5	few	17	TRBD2	TGCGCCAGCAGCCTGGGACTAGCGGGAGGGCCTCAGGAGACCCAGTACTTC	CASSLGLAGGPQETQYF
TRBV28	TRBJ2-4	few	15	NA	TGTGCCAGCAGCCCACAGGGTTTTGACAAAAACATTCAGTACTTC	CASSPQGFDKNIQYF
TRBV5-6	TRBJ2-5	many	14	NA	TGTGCCAGCAGCTTACAGGGTGCCCAAGAGACCCAGTACTTC	CASSLQGAQETQYF
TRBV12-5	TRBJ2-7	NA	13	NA	TGTGCTTCGAAATCAGCCGGGTCCTACGAGCAGTACTTC	CASKSAGSYEQYF
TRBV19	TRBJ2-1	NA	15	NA	TGTGCCAGTAGTGACGGGTTAAGCTCCTACAATGAGCAGTTCTTC	CASSDGLSSYNEQFF
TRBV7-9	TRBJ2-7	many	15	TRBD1	TGTGCCAGCAGCCCGGAACCGGGACAGGGCTACGAGCAGTACTTC	CASSPEPGQGYEQYF
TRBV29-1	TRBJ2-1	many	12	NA	TGCAGCGTCGGGGACTTTCCGGGTGAGCAGTTCTTC	CSVGDFPGEQFF
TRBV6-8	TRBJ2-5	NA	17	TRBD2	TGTGCCAGCACCCCGTCCCTAGCGGGGGGTTTTCGGGAGACCCAGTACTTC	CASTPSLAGGFRETQYF
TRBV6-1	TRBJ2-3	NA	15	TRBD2	TGTGCCAGCAGACTACTAGCGGGGAGCACAGATACGCAGTATTTT	CASRLLAGSTDTQYF
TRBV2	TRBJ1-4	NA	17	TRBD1	TGTGCCAGCAGTGAAAGGTGGCAGGGGGCAACTAATGAAAAACTGTTTTTT	CASSERWQGATNEKLFF
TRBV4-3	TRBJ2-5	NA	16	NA	TGCGCCAGCAGCCAAGATAAGGCCAGGGGGGTGGAGACCCAGTACTTC	CASSQDKARGVETQYF
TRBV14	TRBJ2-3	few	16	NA	TGTGCCAGCAGCCAAGGTTATGACAGTTTGCCAGATACGCAGTATTTT	CASSQGYDSLPDTQYF
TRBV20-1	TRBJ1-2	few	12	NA	TGCAGTGCCAGAGGACCTAACTATGGCTACACCTTC	CSARGPNYGYTF
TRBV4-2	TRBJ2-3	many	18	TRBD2	TGTGCCAGCAGCCAAGGGACTAGCGGGGCCCAGAGCACAGATACGCAGTATTTT	CASSQGTSGAQSTDTQYF
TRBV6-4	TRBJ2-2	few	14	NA	TGTGCCAGCAGTGACTATGGGGGTAGCGGGGAGCTGTTTTTT	CASSDYGGSGELFF
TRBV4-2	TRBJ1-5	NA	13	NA	TGTGCCAGCAGCCAAGGATCTGATCAGCCCCAGCATTTT	CASSQGSDQPQHF
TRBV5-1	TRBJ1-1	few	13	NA	TGCGCCAGCAGCTTTGACCAGGGCACTGAAGCTTTCTTT	CASSFDQGTEAFF
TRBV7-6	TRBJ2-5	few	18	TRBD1	TGTGCCAGCAGCTTAGTACGCCTGGGGGCAGGGGGTCAAGAGACCCAGTACTTC	CASSLVRLGAGGQETQYF
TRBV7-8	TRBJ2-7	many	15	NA	TGTGCCAGCAGCTTATGGGGGACCCAAGCCTACGAGCAGTACTTC	CASSLWGTQAYEQYF
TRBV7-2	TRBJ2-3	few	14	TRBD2	TGTGCCAGCAGCCCCGGGAGGAATACAGATACGCAGTATTTT	CASSPGRNTDTQYF
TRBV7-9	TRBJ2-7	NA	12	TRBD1	TGTGCCAGTGGGACAGCAACCTACGAGCAGTACTTC	CASGTATYEQYF
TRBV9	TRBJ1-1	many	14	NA	TGTGCCAGCAGCGTAGCGCCCGGGGGTACTGAAGCTTTCTTT	CASSVAPGGTEAFF
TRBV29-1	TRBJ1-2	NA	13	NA	TGCAGCGTCGTCGTAGGAGCTAACTATGGCTACACCTTC	CSVVVGANYGYTF
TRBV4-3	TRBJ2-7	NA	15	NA	TGCGCCAGCAGCCAAGTGGGAGAGAACTCCTACGAGCAGTACTTC	CASSQVGENSYEQYF
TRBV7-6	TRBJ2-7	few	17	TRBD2	TGTGCCAGCAGCTTAGAGGCGGTGGGGACTAGTAGGTACGAGCAGTACTTC	CASSLEAVGTSRYEQYF
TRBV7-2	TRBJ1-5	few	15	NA	TGTGCCAGCAGCTTATCAGGGGAAGGCAATCAGCCCCAGCATTTT	CASSLSGEGNQPQHF